The entry below describes one T cell receptor (beta chain). These data come from a study of blood T cell repertoires in COVID-19. For the study at large: Acute-phase and convalescent COVID-19 samples originated in the United States, Italy and Spain. PBMCs, B-cell-depleted T cells, or T cells provided the cDNA or gDNA that made up the material.

The data were produced by immunoSEQ multiplex PCR, yet TCRdb's version contains in-frame clones alone and is incomplete. The sample contains 210,000 or so clones, 78% of which appear only once. CDR1 is MNHEY and CDR2 is SVGAGI in the germline V gene. J lost 2 bases, V lost 5 bases, and 5 bases had no gene match. The length of the CDR3 is 14 residues. The TCR sequence derives from a woman of 80 years or more with active or convalescent COVID-19. The V call is TRBV6-5, the J call TRBJ1-2, with 7 bases aligning to TRBD1. Material for sequencing was peripheral blood. The CDR3 loop reads CASSRRQGNYGYTF. Here the CDR3 DNA reads TGTGCCAGCAGTCGACGACAGGGCAACTATGGCTACACCTTC.